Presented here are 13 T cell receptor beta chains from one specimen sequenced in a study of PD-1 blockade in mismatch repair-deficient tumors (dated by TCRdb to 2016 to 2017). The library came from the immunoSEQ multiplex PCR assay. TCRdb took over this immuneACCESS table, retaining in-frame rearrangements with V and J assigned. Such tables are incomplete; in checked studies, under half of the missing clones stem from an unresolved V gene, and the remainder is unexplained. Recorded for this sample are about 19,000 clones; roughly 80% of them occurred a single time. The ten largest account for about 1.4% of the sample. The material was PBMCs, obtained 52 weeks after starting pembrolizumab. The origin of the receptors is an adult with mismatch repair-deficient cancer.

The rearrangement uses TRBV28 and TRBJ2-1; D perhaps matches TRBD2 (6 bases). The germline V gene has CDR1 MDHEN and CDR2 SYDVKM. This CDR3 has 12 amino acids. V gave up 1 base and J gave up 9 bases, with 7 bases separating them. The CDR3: CASSLLEGEQFF. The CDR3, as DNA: TGTGCCAGCAGTTTATTGGAGGGTGAGCAGTTCTTC.

CDR3 loop: CASLGLAGGDIQYF. The CDR3 DNA follows: TGTGCCAGCCTCGGACTAGCCGGGGGGGACATTCAGTACTTC. This chain uses TRBV6-1 with TRBJ2-4; 8 bases are a match to TRBD2. The CDR3 contains 14 residues. CDR1 is MNHNS, CDR2 SASEGT, per germline. The J segment lost 8 bases and the V segment lost 8 bases, leaving 11 bases of the junction unmatched.

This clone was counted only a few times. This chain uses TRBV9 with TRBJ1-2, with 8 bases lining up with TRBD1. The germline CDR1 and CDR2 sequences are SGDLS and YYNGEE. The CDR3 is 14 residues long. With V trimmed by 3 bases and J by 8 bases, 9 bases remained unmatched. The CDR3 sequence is CASSGRTGMYGYTF. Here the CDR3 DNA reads TGTGCCAGCAGCGGGAGGACAGGGATGTACGGCTACACCTTC.

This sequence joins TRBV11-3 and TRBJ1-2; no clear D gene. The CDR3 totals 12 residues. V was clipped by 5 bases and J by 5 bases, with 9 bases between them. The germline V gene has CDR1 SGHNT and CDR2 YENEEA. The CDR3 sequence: CASSQAGYGYTF. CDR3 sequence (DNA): TGTGCCAGCAGCCAGGCGGGGTATGGCTACACCTTC. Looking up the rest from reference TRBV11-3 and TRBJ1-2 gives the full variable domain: EAGVVQSPRYKIIEKKQPVAFWCNPISGHNTLYWYLQNLGQGPELLIRYENEEAVDDSQLPKDRFSAERLKGVDSTLKIQPAELGDSAVYLCASSQAGYGYTFGSGTRLTVV.

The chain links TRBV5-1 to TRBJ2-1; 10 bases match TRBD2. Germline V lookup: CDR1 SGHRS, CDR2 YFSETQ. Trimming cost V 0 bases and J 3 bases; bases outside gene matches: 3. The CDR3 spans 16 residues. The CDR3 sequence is CASSLARTSGYNEQFF. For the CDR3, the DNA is TGCGCCAGCAGCTTGGCAAGGACTAGCGGCTACAATGAGCAGTTCTTC.

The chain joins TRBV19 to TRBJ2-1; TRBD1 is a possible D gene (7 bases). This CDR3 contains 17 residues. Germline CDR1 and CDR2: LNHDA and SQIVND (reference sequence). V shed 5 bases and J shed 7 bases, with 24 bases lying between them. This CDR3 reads CASSRRGPVQGGNEQFF. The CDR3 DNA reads TGTGCCAGTAGTCGAAGGGGTCCGGTCCAGGGGGGAAATGAGCAGTTCTTC.

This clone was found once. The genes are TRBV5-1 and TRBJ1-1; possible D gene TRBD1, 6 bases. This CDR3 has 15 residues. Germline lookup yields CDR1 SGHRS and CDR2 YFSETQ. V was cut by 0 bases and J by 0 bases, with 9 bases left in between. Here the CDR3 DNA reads TGCGCCAGCAGCTTGGCCCCAGGGGTGAACACTGAAGCTTTCTTT. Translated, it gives CASSLAPGVNTEAFF. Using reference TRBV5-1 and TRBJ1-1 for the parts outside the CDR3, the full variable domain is KAGVTQTPRYLIKTRGQQVTLSCSPISGHRSVSWYQQTPGQGLQFLFEYFSETQRNKGNFPGRFSGRQFSNSRSEMNVSTLELGDSALYLCASSLAPGVNTEAFFGQGTRLTVV.

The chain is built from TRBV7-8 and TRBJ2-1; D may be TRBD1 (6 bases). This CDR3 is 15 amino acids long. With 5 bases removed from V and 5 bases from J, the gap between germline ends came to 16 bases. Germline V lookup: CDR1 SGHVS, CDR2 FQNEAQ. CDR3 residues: CASSIHRVVDNEQFF. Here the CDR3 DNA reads TGTGCCAGCAGCATTCACAGGGTAGTCGACAATGAGCAGTTCTTC.

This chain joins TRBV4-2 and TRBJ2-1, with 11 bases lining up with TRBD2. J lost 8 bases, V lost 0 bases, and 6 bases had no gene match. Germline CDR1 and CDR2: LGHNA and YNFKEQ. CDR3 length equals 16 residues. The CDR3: CASSQEGLAGGDEQFF. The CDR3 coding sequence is TGTGCCAGCAGCCAAGAAGGGCTAGCGGGAGGCGATGAGCAGTTCTTC.

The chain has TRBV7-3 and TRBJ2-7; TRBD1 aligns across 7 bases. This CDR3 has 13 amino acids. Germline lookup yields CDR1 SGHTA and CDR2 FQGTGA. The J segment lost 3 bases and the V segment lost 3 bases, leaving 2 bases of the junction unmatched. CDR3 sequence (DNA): TGTGCCAGCAGCTTCGGGACAGTCTACGAGCAGTACTTC. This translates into CASSFGTVYEQYF.

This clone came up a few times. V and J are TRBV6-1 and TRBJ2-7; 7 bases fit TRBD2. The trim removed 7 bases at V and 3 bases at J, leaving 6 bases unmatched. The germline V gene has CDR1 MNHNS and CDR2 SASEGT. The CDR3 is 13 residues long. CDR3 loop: CASTWTRDYEQYF. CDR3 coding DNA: TGTGCCAGCACTTGGACTAGGGACTACGAGCAGTACTTC.

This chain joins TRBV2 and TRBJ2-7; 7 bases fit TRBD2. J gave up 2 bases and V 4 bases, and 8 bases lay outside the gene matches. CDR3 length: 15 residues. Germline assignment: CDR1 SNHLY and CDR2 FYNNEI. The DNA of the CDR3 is TGTGCCAGCAGTGTCCGGGGGGATCCGACCTACGAGCAGTACTTC. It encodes CASSVRGDPTYEQYF.

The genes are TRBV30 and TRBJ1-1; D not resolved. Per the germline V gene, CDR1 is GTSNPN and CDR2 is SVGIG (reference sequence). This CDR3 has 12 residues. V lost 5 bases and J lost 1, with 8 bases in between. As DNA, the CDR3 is TGTGCCTGGTCCGGAGAGAACACTGAAGCTTTCTTT. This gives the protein CAWSGENTEAFF. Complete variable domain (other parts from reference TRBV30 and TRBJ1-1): SQTIHQWPATLVQPVGSPLSLECTVEGTSNPNLYWYRQAAGRGLQLLFYSVGIGQISSEVPQNLSASRPQDRQFILSSKKLLLSDSGFYLCAWSGENTEAFFGQGTRLTVV.